This TCR beta chain originates from a study of human T cells and chemical hapten exposure. The overall study: Patch tests put 0.01% DPC on the upper back, read at 6 days.

This clonotype was counted at least ten times. Sample time point: pre-sensitization, week 0. As to treatment: therapeutic diphenylcyclopropenone sensitization with weekly scalp DPC. Unseparated into fractions, whole blood served as the source from which total RNA was extracted. TCRdb independently ran MiXCR on the RACE reads; one entry per CDR3 protein. The sample lists roughly 80,000 distinct CDR3 sequences; around 15% were seen once. The starting material was whole blood, obtained in connection with sensitization to the hapten diphenylcyclopropenone (DPC). This receptor was identified in a woman aged 50 to 65 with alopecia areata. Some clones in this sample may be carry-over from other donors' samples.

In DNA form, the CDR3 reads TGCAGCGTTGTAATCGGACAGGGGACTGAAGCTTTCTTT. It yields the protein CSVVIGQGTEAFF. The V and J genes are TRBV29-1 and TRBJ1-1; 9 bases line up with TRBD1. The CDR3 extends over 13 amino acids. The germline gives CDR1 SQVTM, CDR2 ANQGSEA. J gave up 5 bases and V 4 bases, and 5 bases lay outside the gene matches.